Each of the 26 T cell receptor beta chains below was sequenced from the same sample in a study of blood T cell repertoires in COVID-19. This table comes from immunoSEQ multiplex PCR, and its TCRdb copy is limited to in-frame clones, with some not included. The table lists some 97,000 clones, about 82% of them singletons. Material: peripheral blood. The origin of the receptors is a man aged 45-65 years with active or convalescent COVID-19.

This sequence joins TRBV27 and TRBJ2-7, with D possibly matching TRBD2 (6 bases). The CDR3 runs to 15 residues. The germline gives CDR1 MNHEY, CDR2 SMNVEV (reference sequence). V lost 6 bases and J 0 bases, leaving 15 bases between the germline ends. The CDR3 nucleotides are TGTGCCAGCAGCTACGGGACGGGACTCTCCTACGAGCAGTACTTC. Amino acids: CASSYGTGLSYEQYF.

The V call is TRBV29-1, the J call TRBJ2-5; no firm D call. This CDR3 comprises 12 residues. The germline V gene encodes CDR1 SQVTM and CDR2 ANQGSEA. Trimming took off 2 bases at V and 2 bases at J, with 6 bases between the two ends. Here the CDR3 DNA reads TGCAGCGTTGAAAAGCGTCAAGAGACCCAGTACTTC. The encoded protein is CSVEKRQETQYF.

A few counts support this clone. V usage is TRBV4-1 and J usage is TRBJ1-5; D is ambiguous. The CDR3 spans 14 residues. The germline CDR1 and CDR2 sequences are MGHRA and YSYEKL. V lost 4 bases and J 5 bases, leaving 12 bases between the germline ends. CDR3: CASSLFGSDQPQHF. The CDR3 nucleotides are TGCGCCAGCAGCCTATTCGGCAGCGATCAGCCCCAGCATTTT.

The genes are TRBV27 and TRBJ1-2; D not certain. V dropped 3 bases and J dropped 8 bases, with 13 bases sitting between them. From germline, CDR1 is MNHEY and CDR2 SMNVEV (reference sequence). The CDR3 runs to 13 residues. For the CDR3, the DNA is TGTGCCAGCAGTTTGAGTGGGGAGGGAGGCTACACCTTC. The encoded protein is CASSLSGEGGYTF.

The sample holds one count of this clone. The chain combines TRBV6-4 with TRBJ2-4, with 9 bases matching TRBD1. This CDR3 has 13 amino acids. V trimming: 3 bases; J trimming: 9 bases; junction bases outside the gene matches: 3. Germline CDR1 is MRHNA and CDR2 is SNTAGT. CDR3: CASSEGTGTIQYF. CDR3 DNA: TGTGCCAGCAGTGAGGGGACAGGGACCATTCAGTACTTC.

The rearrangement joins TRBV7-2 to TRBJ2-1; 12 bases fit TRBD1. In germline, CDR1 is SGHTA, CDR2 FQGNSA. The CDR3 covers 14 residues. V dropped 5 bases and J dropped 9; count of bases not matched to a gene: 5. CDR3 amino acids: CASSRGQGAAEQFF. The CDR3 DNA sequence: TGTGCCAGCAGCCGGGGACAGGGGGCGGCTGAGCAGTTCTTC.

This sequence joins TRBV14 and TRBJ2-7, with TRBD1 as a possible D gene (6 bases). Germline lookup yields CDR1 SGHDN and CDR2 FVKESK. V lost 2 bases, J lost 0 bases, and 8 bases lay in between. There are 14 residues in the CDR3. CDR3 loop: CASSQTDSSYEQYF. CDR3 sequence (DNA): TGTGCCAGCAGCCAAACGGACAGCTCCTACGAGCAGTACTTC.

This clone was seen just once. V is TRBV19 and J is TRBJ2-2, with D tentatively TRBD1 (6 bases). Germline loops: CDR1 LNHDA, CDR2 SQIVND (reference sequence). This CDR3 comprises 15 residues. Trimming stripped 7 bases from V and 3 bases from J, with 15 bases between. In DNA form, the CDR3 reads TGTGCCAGTACTAGCCGGACAGTACACACCGGGGAGCTGTTTTTT. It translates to CASTSRTVHTGELFF. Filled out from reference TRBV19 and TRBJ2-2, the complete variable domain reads DGGITQSPKYLFRKEGQNVTLSCEQNLNHDAMYWYRQDPGQGLRLIYYSQIVNDFQKGDIAEGYSVSREKKESFPLTVTSAQKNPTAFYLCASTSRTVHTGELFFGEGSRLTVL.

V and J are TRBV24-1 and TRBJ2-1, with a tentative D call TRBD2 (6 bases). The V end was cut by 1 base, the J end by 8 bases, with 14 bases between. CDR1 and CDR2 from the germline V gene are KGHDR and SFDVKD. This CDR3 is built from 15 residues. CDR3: CATSDFGIGGDEQFF. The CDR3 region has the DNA TGTGCCACCAGTGATTTCGGGATCGGAGGGGATGAGCAGTTCTTC.

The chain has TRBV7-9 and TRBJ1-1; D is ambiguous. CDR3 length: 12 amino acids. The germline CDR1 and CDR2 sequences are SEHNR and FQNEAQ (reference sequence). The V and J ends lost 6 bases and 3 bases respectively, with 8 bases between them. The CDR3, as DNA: TGTGCCAGCAGGATACGGGACACTGAAGCTTTCTTT. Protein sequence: CASRIRDTEAFF. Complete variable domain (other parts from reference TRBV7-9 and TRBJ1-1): DTGVSQNPRHKITKRGQNVTFRCDPISEHNRLYWYRQTLGQGPEFLTYFQNEAQLEKSRLLSDRFSAERPKGSFSTLEIQRTEQGDSAMYLCASRIRDTEAFFGQGTRLTVV.

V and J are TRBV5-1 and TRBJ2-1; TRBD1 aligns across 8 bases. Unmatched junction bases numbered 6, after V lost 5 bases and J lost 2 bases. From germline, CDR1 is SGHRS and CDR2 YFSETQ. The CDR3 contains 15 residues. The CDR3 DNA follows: TGCGCCAGCAGAACTGGACAGGGCCCCTACAATGAGCAGTTCTTC. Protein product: CASRTGQGPYNEQFF.

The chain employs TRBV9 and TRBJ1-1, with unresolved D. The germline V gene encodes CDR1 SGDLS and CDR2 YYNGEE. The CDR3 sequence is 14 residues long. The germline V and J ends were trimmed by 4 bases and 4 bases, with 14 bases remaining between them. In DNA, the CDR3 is TGTGCCAGCAGCACGATTCCCGAGGGCACTGAAGCTTTCTTT. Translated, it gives CASSTIPEGTEAFF.

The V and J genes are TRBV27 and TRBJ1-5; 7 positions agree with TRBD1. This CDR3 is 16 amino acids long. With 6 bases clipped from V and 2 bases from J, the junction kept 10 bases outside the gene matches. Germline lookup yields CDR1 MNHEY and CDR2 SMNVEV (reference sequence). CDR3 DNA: TGTGCCAGCAGCCCCCGATTGAGGGGGCGCAATCAGCCCCAGCATTTT. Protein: CASSPRLRGRNQPQHF.

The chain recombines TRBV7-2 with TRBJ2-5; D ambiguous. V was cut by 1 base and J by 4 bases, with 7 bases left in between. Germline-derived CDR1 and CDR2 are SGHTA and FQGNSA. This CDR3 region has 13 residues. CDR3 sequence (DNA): TGTGCCAGCAGCTTAGTAGATACAGAGACCCAGTACTTC. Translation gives CASSLVDTETQYF.

CDR3 DNA: TGTGCCAGCAGTATCCAGTCCGGGACAGGGTCCTACGAGCAGTACTTC. The encoded protein is CASSIQSGTGSYEQYF. The J gene is TRBJ2-7, the V gene TRBV6-6; TRBD1 matches at 9 bases. Per germline, CDR1 MNHNY and CDR2 SVGAGI (reference sequence). The CDR3 totals 16 residues. The V segment lost 5 bases and the J segment 1 base; nucleotides outside the gene matches: 9.

The CDR3 sequence: CASRSRGNTGTDTQYF. In DNA, the CDR3 is TGTGCCAGCAGATCGAGGGGGAACACAGGGACAGATACGCAGTATTTT. The chain employs TRBV11-2 and TRBJ2-3; tentative D call: TRBD1 (6 bases). The V gene lost 6 bases and the J gene lost 3 bases, with 19 bases spanning the gap. The CDR3 sequence is 16 residues long. Germline V gene sequence: CDR1 SGHAT, CDR2 FQNNGV.

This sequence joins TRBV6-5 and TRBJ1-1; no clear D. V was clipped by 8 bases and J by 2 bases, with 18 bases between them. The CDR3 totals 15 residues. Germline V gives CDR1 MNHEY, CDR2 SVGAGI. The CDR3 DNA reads TGTGCCAGCTGGTCCTCCGAGGTCGCCAACACTGAAGCTTTCTTT. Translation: CASWSSEVANTEAFF.

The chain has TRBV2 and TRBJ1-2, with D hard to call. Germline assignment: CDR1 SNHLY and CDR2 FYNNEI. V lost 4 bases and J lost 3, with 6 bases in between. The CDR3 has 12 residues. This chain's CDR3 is CASSAGDYGYTF. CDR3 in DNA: TGTGCCAGCAGTGCGGGAGACTATGGCTACACCTTC.

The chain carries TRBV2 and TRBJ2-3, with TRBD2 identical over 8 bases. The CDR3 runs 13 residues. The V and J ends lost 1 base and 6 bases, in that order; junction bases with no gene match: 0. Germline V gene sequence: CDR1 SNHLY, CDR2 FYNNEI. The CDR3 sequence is CASSEGLADTQYF. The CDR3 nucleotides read TGTGCCAGCAGTGAAGGACTAGCGGATACGCAGTATTTT.

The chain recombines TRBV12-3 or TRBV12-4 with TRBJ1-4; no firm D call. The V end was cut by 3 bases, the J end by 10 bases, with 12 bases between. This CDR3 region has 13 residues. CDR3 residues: CASSFSTRGKLFF. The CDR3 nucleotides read TGTGCCAGCAGTTTCTCAACACGCGGAAAACTGTTTTTT.

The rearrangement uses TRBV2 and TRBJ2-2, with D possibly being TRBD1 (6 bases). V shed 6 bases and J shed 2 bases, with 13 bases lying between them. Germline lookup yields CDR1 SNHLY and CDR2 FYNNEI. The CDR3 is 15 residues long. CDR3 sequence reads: CASSSGTTNTGELFF. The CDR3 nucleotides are TGTGCCAGCAGCTCCGGGACAACCAACACCGGGGAGCTGTTTTTT.

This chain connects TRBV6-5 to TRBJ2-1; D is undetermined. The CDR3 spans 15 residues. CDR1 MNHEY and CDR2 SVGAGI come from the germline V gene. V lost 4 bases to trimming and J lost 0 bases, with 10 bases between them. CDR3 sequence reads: CASSSSGSSYNEQFF. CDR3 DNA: TGTGCCAGCAGTTCTTCTGGTAGCTCCTACAATGAGCAGTTCTTC.

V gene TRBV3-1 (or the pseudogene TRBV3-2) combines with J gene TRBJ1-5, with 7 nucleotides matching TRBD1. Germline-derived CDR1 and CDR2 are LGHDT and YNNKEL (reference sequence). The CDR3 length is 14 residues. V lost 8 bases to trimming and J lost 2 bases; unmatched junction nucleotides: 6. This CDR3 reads CASAIGGGNQPQHF. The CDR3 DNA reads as TGTGCCAGCGCCATAGGGGGCGGCAATCAGCCCCAGCATTTT.

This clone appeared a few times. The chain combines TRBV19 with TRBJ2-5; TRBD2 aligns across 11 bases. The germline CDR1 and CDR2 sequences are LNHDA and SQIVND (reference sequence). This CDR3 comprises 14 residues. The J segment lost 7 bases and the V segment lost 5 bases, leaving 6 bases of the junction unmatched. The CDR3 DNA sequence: TGTGCCAGTAGTCCGGGACTAGCGGCGGGGACCCAGTACTTC. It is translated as CASSPGLAAGTQYF.

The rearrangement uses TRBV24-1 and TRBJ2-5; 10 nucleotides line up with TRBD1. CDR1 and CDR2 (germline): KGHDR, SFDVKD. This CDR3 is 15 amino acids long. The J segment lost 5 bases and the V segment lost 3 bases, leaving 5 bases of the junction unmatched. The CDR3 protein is CATSDGDRGWETQYF. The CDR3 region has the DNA TGTGCCACCAGTGATGGGGACAGGGGTTGGGAGACCCAGTACTTC.

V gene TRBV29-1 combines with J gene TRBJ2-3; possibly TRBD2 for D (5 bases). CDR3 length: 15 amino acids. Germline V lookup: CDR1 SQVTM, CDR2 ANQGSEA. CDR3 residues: CAQRGDGSGTDTQYF. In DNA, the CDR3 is TGCGCGCAACGGGGAGATGGGTCGGGCACAGATACGCAGTATTTT.